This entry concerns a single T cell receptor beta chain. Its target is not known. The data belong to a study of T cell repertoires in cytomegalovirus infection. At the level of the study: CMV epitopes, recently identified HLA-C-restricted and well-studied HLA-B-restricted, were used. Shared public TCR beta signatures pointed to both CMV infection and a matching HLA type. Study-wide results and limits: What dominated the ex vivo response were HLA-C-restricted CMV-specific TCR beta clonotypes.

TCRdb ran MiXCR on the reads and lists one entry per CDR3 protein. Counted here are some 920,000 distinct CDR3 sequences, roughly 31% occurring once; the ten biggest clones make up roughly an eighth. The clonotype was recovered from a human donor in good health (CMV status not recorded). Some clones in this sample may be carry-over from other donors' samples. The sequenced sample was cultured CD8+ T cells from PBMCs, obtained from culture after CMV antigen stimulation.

The CDR3 region is CASSGPSTEDTQYF. In DNA form, the CDR3 reads TGTGCCAGCAGTGGGCCCTCAACGGAGGATACGCAGTATTTT. The gene calls are TRBV25-1 and TRBJ2-3; D unclear. The V gene's germline CDR1 is MGHDK and CDR2 SYGVNS. The V gene lost 4 bases and the J gene lost 6 bases, with 14 bases spanning the gap. The CDR3 extends over 14 amino acids.